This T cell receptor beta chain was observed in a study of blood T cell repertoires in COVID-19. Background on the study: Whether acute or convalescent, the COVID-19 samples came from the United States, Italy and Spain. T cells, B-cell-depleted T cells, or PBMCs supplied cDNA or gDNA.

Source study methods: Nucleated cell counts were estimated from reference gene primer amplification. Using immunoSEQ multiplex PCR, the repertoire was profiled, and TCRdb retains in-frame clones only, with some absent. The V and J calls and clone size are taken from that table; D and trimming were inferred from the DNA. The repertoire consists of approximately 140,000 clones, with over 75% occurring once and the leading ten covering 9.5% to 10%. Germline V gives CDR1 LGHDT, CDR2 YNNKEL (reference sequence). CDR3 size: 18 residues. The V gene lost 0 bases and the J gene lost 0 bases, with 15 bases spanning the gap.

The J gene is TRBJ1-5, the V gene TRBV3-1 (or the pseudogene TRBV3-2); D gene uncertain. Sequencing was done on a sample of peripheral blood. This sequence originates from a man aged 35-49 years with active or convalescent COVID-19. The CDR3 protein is CASSQEELAPYSNQPQHF. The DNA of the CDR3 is TGTGCCAGCAGCCAAGAAGAGTTAGCGCCCTATAGCAATCAGCCCCAGCATTTT.